The source of this T cell receptor (beta chain) is a study of shared clonotypes between healthy human individuals. For the study at large: The plates for each donor numbered three CD4 naive, three CD4 memory, two CD8 naive and one CD8 memory. Study conclusions and caveats: Having only a few donors restricted how much genetic and exposure-history diversity was captured. Larger richness was generally estimated for naive than memory subsets.

Each PCR replicate from the sorted subsets contained 150 to 200 ng DNA, which is about 30,000 T cell genomes. Generated by immunoSEQ multiplex PCR, the TCRdb table keeps only in-frame clones and is missing some. The sample lists approximately 740,000 clones, about 91% occurring once. As defined, naive CD8 cells were CD45RO-negative and positively selected for CCR7, with terminally differentiated effector memory CD45RA+ cells excluded. Regarding this clone: Its antigen is not identified.

The sequence was obtained from a man aged 25-40 years in good health. Sequencing used naive CD8+ T cells sorted from blood.

CDR3 sequence: CAISEADRPNTGELFF. In nucleotides, the CDR3 is TGTGCCATCAGTGAAGCGGACAGGCCGAACACCGGGGAGCTGTTTTTT. The chain joins TRBV10-3 to TRBJ2-2, with 7 bases matching TRBD1. V lost 3 bases to trimming and J lost 0 bases; unmatched junction nucleotides: 4. CDR3 length equals 16 residues. Germline V gene lookup returns CDR1 ENHRY and CDR2 SYGVKD.